This T cell receptor (beta chain) was sequenced in a study of blood T cell repertoires in COVID-19. The wider study: Whether acute or convalescent, the COVID-19 samples came from the United States, Italy and Spain. T cells, B-cell-depleted T cells, or PBMCs provided the cDNA or gDNA that served as material.

Original data processing: Estimates of nucleated cell counts were drawn from the amplification of reference gene primers. The repertoire was sequenced with immunoSEQ multiplex PCR; TCRdb's copy has only in-frame clones and lacks some. V and J calls and clone size follow that table, whereas D and trimming were derived from the DNA. Of roughly 97,000 clones detected, roughly 89% appear once; the ten largest clones hold 5% to 6.5%. Germline CDR1 SEHNR, CDR2 FQNEAQ (reference sequence). V was cut by 5 bases and J by 6 bases, with 11 bases left in between. The CDR3 runs to 12 residues. The chain has TRBV7-9 and TRBJ2-7; no firm D call. Specimen: peripheral blood. This TCR was recovered from a human donor in a cohort sampled during active COVID-19. CDR3 coding DNA: TGTGCCAGCAGCGGCGCGGTAGGCGAGCAGTACTTC. Its protein is CASSGAVGEQYF.